This TCR beta chain was sequenced for a study of blood T cell repertoires in COVID-19 (dated by TCRdb to 2018 to 2020). Study-level background: Collaborator samples came from the United States, Italy and Spain and covered acute and convalescent phases of COVID-19. The material from the prospective study consisted of cDNA or gDNA derived from T cells, B-cell-depleted T cells, or PBMCs. Deeply sampled blood TCRbeta repertoires from subjects exposed to, actively infected with, or recovered from COVID-19 were included in the dataset. A freely available public database, intended as a resource for researchers studying the immune response to SARS-CoV-2, is where the repertoires were released. The samples were drawn from two sources: the first 160 participants of the ongoing ImmuneRACE study, and about 1,300 subjects contributed by 6 global collaborators. Sample metadata almost always included a de-identified subject ID, COVID-19 status, age in years and sex. Where available, HLA class I and class II types were taken from metadata supplied by the sample provider and were not determined by assay-based typing. General findings and caveats noted by the study authors: The quantity of clinical and demographic metadata differed by source and by participant and was supplied without curation.

CDR1 and CDR2, per the germline V gene, are SGHRS and YFSETQ. From its cysteine to its phenylalanine, the CDR3 spans 14 amino acids. The kept DNA is CDR3 alone, 42 bases in frame from the first base. V was cut back by 4 bases and J by 8 bases, leaving a gap of 15 bases between them. Collaborating institutions collected whole blood in K2EDTA tubes following their own protocols. For TCRbeta analysis, collaborators shipped samples in one of three forms: frozen whole blood, isolated PBMCs, or DNA extracted from either of those sample types. The immunoSEQ Assay, a bias-controlled multiplex PCR, was used to amplify TCRbeta CDR3 regions from genomic DNA. The paper's data handling went like this. Within the assay, amplification of reference gene primers was used to estimate how many nucleated cells each sample contained. To quantify the absolute abundance of each unique TCRbeta CDR3 rearrangement, sequence reads were collapsed and filtered. For each sample, productive Simpson clonality was calculated as the square root of Simpson's diversity index across productive rearrangements. The table comes from immuneACCESS by way of TCRdb, which keeps in-frame sequences with V and J called. Part of the clones is missing from these tables; in studies checked, under half for an unresolved V gene and the rest for unknown reasons. Clone size and V and J calls were adopted from that table, with D and trimming inferred from the DNA. In all, the sample holds approximately 210,000 clones, and over 75% of those were seen once. The ten largest clones add up to over 1.5% of the sample.

A remark on this clone: The antigen it recognizes is unknown. No base qualities exist here, and no much larger clone lies one base off it.

This sequence was found in a man in his forties with active or convalescent COVID-19. The sequenced sample consisted of peripheral blood. The chain links TRBV5-1 with TRBJ1-4, with the D gene not clear enough to name. CDR3 protein: CASSLVGRAEKLFF. The nucleotide sequence reads as follows: TGCGCCAGCAGCCTCGTAGGAAGAGCGGAAAAACTGTTTTTT.